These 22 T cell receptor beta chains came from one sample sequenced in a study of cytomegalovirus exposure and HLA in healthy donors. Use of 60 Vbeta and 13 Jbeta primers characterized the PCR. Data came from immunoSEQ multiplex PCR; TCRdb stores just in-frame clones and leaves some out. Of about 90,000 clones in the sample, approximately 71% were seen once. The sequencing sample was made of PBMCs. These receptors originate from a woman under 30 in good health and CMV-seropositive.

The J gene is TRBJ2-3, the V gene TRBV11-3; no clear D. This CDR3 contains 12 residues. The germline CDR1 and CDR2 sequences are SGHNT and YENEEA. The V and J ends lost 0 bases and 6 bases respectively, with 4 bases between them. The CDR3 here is CASSLDADTQYF. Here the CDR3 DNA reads TGTGCCAGCAGCTTAGATGCGGATACGCAGTATTTT.

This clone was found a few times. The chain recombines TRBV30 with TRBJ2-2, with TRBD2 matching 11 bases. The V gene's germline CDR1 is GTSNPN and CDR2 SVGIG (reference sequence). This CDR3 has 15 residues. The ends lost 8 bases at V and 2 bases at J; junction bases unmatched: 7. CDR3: CAQRLAGGNTGELFF. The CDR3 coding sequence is TGTGCCCAGCGGCTAGCGGGGGGAAACACCGGGGAGCTGTTTTTT.

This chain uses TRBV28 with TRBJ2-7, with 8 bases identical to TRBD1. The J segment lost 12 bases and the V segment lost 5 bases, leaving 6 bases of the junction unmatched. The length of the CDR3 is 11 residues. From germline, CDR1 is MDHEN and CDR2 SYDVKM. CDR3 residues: CASSPRTGLYF. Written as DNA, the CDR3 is TGTGCCAGCAGTCCCCGGACAGGGTTGTACTTC.

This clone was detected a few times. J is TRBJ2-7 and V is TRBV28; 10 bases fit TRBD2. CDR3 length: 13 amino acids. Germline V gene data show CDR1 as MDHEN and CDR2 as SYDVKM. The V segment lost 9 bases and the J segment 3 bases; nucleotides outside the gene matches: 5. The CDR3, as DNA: TGTGCCAGTACGTGGACTAGCGGCTACGAGCAGTACTTC. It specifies CASTWTSGYEQYF.

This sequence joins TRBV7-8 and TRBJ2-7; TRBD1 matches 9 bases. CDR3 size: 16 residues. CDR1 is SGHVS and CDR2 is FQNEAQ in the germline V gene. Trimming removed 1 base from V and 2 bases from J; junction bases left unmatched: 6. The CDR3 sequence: CASSLEIRDRAYEQYF. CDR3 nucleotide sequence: TGTGCCAGCAGCTTAGAAATCCGGGACAGGGCCTACGAGCAGTACTTC.

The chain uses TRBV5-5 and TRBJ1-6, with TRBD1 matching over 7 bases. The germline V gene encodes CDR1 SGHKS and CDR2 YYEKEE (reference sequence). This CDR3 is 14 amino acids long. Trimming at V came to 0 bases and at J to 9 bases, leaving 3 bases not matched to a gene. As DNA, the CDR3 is TGTGCCAGCAGCTTGGGACAGGGAAGTTCACCCCTCCACTTT. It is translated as CASSLGQGSSPLHF.

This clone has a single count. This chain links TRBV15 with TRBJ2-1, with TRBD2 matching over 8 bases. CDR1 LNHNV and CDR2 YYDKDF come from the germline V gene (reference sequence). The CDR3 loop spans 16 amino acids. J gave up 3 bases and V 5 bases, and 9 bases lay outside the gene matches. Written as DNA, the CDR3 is TGTGCCACCAGCGGGATAGCGGGGATACACTACAATGAGCAGTTCTTC. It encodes CATSGIAGIHYNEQFF.

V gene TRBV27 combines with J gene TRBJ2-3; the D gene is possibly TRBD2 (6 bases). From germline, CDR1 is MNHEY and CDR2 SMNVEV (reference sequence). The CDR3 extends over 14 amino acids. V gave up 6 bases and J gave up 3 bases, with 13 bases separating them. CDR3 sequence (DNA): TGTGCCAGCAGGATGAGGAGGGGTACAGATACGCAGTATTTT. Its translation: CASRMRRGTDTQYF.

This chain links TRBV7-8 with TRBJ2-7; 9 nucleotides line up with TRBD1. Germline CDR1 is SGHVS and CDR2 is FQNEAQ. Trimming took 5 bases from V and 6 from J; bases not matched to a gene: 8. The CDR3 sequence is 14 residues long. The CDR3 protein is CASSGRDRVVEQYF. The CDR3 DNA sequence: TGTGCCAGCAGCGGCCGGGACAGGGTAGTCGAGCAGTACTTC.

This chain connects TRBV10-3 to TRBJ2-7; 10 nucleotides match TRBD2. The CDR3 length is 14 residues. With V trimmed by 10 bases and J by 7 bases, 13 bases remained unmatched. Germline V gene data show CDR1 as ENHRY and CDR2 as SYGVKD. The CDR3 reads CATSPGTSAQEQYF. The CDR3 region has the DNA TGTGCCACATCCCCCGGGACTAGCGCCCAAGAGCAGTACTTC.

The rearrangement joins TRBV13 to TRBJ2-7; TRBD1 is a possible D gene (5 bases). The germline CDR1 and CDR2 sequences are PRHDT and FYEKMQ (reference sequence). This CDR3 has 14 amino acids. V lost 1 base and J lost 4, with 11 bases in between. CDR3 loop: CASSLAGYEYEQYF. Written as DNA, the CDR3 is TGTGCCAGCAGCTTAGCAGGGTACGAATACGAGCAGTACTTC. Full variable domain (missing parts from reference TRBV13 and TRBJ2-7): AAGVIQSPRHLIKEKRETATLKCYPIPRHDTVYWYQQGPGQDPQFLISFYEKMQSDKGSIPDRFSAQQFSDYHSELNMSSLELGDSALYFCASSLAGYEYEQYFGPGTRLTVT.

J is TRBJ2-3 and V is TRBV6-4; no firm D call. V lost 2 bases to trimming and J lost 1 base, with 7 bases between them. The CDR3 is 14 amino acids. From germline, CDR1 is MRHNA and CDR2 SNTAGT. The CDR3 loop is CASSDAQGTDTQYF. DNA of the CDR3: TGTGCCAGCAGTGACGCTCAGGGCACAGATACGCAGTATTTT.

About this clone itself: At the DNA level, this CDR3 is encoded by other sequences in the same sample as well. As DNA, the CDR3 is TGTGCCAGCAGCTTAGACGGGGGGCGGGAGCTGTTTTTT. This gives the protein CASSLDGGRELFF. The rearrangement links TRBV7-2 to TRBJ2-2; a possible D gene is TRBD2 (7 bases). CDR3 length: 13 amino acids. Germline V gene sequence: CDR1 SGHTA, CDR2 FQGNSA. V lost 1 base and J lost 9, with 9 bases in between.

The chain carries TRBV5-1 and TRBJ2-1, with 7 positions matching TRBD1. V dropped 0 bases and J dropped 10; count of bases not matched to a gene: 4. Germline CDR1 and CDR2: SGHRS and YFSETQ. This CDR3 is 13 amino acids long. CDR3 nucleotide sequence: TGCGCCAGCAGCTTGGATGGGACAGCCGAGCAGTTCTTC. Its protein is CASSLDGTAEQFF.

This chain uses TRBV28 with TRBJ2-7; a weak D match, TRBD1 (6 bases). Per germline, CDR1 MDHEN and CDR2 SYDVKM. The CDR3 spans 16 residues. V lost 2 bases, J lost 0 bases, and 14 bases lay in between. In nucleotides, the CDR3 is TGTGCCAGCAGTTTACCCCCCGGGACATACTCCTACGAGCAGTACTTC. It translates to CASSLPPGTYSYEQYF.

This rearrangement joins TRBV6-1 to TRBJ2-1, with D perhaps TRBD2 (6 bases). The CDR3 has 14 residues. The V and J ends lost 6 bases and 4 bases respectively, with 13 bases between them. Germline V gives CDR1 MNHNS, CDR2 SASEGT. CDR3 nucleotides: TGTGCCAGCAGACGGGACTTAGGGTACAATGAGCAGTTCTTC. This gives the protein CASRRDLGYNEQFF.

The CDR3: CASSQPGLAGRVGELFF. CDR3 coding DNA: TGTGCCAGCAGTCAACCGGGACTAGCGGGGCGGGTCGGGGAGCTGTTTTTT. The J gene is TRBJ2-2, the V gene TRBV27; 13 bases are shared with TRBD2. The CDR3 totals 17 residues. The germline CDR1 and CDR2 sequences are MNHEY and SMNVEV (reference sequence). After removal of 5 bases from V and 7 bases from J, the junction contained 10 bases not matched to a gene.

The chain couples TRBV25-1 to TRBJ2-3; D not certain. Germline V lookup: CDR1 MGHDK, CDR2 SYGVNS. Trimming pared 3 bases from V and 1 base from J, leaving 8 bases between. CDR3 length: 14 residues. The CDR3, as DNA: TGTGCCAGCAGTGACCCTCCCGGCACAGATACGCAGTATTTT. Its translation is CASSDPPGTDTQYF.

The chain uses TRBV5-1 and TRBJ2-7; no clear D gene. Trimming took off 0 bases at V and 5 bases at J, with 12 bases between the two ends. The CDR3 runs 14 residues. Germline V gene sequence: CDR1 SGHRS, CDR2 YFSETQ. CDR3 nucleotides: TGCGCCAGCAGCTTGGAATCTACCGCCAACGAGCAGTACTTC. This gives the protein CASSLESTANEQYF.

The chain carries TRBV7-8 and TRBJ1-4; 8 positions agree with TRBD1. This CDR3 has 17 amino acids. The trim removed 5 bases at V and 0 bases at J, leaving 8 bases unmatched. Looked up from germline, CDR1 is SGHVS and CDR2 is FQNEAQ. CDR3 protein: CASSTRTGSTTNEKLFF. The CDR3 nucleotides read TGTGCCAGCAGCACTCGGACAGGGTCCACAACTAATGAAAAACTGTTTTTT.

In DNA, the CDR3 is TGTGCCTGGAGTGGAGGGTTCAACGAGCAGTACTTC. This gives the protein CAWSGGFNEQYF. The chain carries TRBV30 and TRBJ2-7; possibly TRBD2 for D (5 bases). Trimming cost V 1 base and J 5 bases, with 9 bases left between them. Germline CDR1 and CDR2: GTSNPN and SVGIG (reference sequence). There are 12 residues in the CDR3.

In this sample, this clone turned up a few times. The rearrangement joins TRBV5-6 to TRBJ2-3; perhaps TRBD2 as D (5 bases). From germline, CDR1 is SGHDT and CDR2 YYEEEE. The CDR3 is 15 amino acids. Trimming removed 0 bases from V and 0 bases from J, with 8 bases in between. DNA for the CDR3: TGTGCCAGCAGCTTGGTGAGGGCTAGCACAGATACGCAGTATTTT. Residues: CASSLVRASTDTQYF.